Presented here are 13 T cell receptor beta chains from one specimen sequenced in a study of post-analysis software for immune sequencing data. Study-wide points: Higher frequency in patients than in controls was seen for roughly five TRBV segments, with TRBV5-6, TRBV5-1 and TRBV20-1 among them.

The antigens for these receptors are not known. TCR beta libraries were prepared from cDNA with unique molecular identifiers. TCRdb fed the PCR reads into MiXCR, producing one record per CDR3 protein. The sample carries approximately 690,000 distinct CDR3 sequences, more than 50% recorded once. Sequencing used blood. These TCRs come from a girl aged 2 to 9 with multiple sclerosis.

This clonotype was counted a few times. The CDR3 sequence is CSAFRIGGREGRGEQYF. In nucleotides, the CDR3 is TGCAGTGCTTTCCGGATAGGTGGGCGGGAGGGCCGTGGAGAGCAGTACTTC. The chain recombines TRBV20-1 with TRBJ2-7; 9 bases align to TRBD2. The CDR3 runs 17 residues. V lost 5 bases, J lost 7 bases, and 21 bases stayed unmatched. The germline V gene encodes CDR1 DFQATT and CDR2 SNEGSKA (reference sequence).

This clonotype was observed a handful of times. The chain couples TRBV9 to TRBJ2-1; 9 bases fit TRBD2. Germline lookup yields CDR1 SGDLS and CDR2 YYNGEE. With 3 bases clipped from V and 6 bases from J, the junction kept 4 bases outside the gene matches. The CDR3 contains 14 residues. The DNA of the CDR3 is TGTGCCAGCAGCGGTAGCGGGAGCTTCAATGAGCAGTTCTTC. It is translated as CASSGSGSFNEQFF. The full variable domain, in which reference TRBV9 and TRBJ2-1 provide the parts outside the CDR3, is DSGVTQTPKHLITATGQRVTLRCSPRSGDLSVYWYQQSLDQGLQFLIQYYNGEERAKGNILERFSAQQFPDLHSELNLSSLELGDSALYFCASSGSGSFNEQFFGPGTRLTVL.

This sequence joins TRBV4-2 and TRBJ1-2, with 7 bases aligning to TRBD1. Germline V lookup: CDR1 LGHNA, CDR2 YNFKEQ. V shed 6 bases and J 6 bases; nucleotides not matched to a gene: 7. This CDR3 spans 13 amino acids. The CDR3 DNA is TGTGCCAGCAGTCTTGACAGGGAGGATGGCTACACCTTC. Its protein product is CASSLDREDGYTF.

The chain couples TRBV4-3 to TRBJ2-1, with D maybe TRBD2 (6 bases). The germline gives CDR1 LGHNA, CDR2 YSLEER. This CDR3 spans 18 amino acids. V shed 5 bases and J shed 4 bases, with 24 bases lying between them. The CDR3 here is CASSDPPGGDPFYNEQFF. The DNA of the CDR3 is TGCGCCAGCAGCGACCCCCCGGGCGGGGACCCCTTTTACAATGAGCAGTTCTTC.

The J gene is TRBJ1-2, the V gene TRBV29-1, with D uncertain. From germline, CDR1 is SQVTM and CDR2 ANQGSEA. Trimming took 1 base from V and 5 from J, leaving 14 bases between them. This CDR3 has 14 residues. CDR3 nucleotides: TGCAGCGTTGAAGGGTTATTTGGGGAGTATGGCTACACCTTC. It translates to CSVEGLFGEYGYTF.

This clonotype was picked up a small number of times. The CDR3 protein is CASTGLYNEQFF. CDR3 coding DNA: TGTGCCAGCACGGGCCTATACAATGAGCAGTTCTTC. The chain recombines TRBV6-2 or TRBV6-3 with TRBJ2-1; D remains unclear. CDR3 length: 12 amino acids. The germline gives CDR1 MNHEY, CDR2 SVGEGT. Trimming shortened V by 7 bases and J by 4 bases, and 8 bases separated the two germline ends.

The rearrangement links TRBV14 to TRBJ1-1; 7 bases line up with TRBD1. V was pared by 4 bases and J by 1 base, with 6 bases of the junction left unmatched. This CDR3 contains 15 residues. The germline V gene has CDR1 SGHDN and CDR2 FVKESK. This CDR3 reads CASSPSGTANTEAFF. The CDR3 coding sequence is TGTGCCAGCAGCCCCTCCGGGACAGCGAACACTGAAGCTTTCTTT.

The CDR3 is CASSGQWAYNEQFF. In DNA form, the CDR3 reads TGTGCCAGCAGCGGACAGTGGGCCTACAATGAGCAGTTCTTC. The V and J genes are TRBV6-2 or TRBV6-3 and TRBJ2-1; a weak D match, TRBD1 (6 bases). The CDR3 length is 14 residues. The V and J ends lost 6 bases and 2 bases respectively, with 11 bases between them. Germline V gene sequence: CDR1 MNHEY, CDR2 SVGEGT.

This clonotype was recorded only once. The chain uses TRBV5-1 and TRBJ2-5, with TRBD2 identical over 13 bases. Judging by the DNA end, TRBJ2-7 fits better; the J call may be wrong. The CDR3 contains 15 residues. Germline CDR1 is SGHRS and CDR2 is YFSETQ. This chain's CDR3 is CASSWGTSGNHEQYF. The CDR3, as DNA: TGCGCCAGCAGCTGGGGGACTAGCGGGAACCACGAGCAGTACTTC.

The chain combines TRBV12-3 or TRBV12-4 with TRBJ2-4, with D perhaps matching TRBD1 or TRBD2 (5 bases each). The end of the DNA fits TRBJ2-7 better, so the J call may be wrong. The CDR3 runs to 14 residues. The CDR3 spells CASSLDGNRGEQYF. The CDR3 coding sequence is TGTGCCAGCAGTTTAGACGGGAATAGGGGCGAGCAGTACTTC.

This clonotype was counted between two and nine times. The V call is TRBV7-9, the J call TRBJ2-5; D unresolved. Germline V gene lookup returns CDR1 SEHNR and CDR2 FQNEAQ (reference sequence). The CDR3 has 12 residues. Trimming cost V 3 bases and J 4 bases, with 6 bases left between them. CDR3 sequence reads: CASSFAAETQYF. The CDR3 DNA sequence: TGTGCCAGCAGCTTTGCCGCAGAGACCCAGTACTTC. The full variable domain, with the rest looked up from reference TRBV7-9 and TRBJ2-5, is DTGVSQNPRHKITKRGQNVTFRCDPISEHNRLYWYRQTLGQGPEFLTYFQNEAQLEKSRLLSDRFSAERPKGSFSTLEIQRTEQGDSAMYLCASSFAAETQYFGPGTRLLVL.

This clonotype was seen a handful of times. The V gene is TRBV2, the J gene TRBJ2-5; 9 nucleotides match TRBD1. Losses at the gene ends were 6 bases for V and 4 bases for J; bases not matched to a gene: 9. The germline gives CDR1 SNHLY, CDR2 FYNNEI. The CDR3 has 15 residues. In DNA, the CDR3 is TGTGCCAGCAGATCCGGGACAGGGTACGGAGAGACCCAGTACTTC. Protein sequence: CASRSGTGYGETQYF.

This clonotype was found a few times. The V and J genes are TRBV20-1 and TRBJ2-1, with D possibly being TRBD2 (6 bases). The CDR3 has 15 amino acids. Germline CDR1 DFQATT, CDR2 SNEGSKA (reference sequence). V was trimmed by 4 bases and J by 4 bases, leaving 17 bases between them. The CDR3 region has the DNA TGCAGTGCTACCTGGATACCGGGACTGTACAATGAGCAGTTCTTC. Residues: CSATWIPGLYNEQFF.